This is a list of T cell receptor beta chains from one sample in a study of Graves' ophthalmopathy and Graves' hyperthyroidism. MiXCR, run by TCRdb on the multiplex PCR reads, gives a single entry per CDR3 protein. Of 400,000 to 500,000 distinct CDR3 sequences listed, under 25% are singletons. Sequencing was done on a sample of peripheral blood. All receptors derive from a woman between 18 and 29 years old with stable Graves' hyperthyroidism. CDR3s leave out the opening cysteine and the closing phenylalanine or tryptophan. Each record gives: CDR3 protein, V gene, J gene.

CDR3 protein: ASSNGGRNQETQY; V gene: TRBV19; J gene: TRBJ2-5
CDR3 protein: ASSLFSGPDTEAF; V gene: TRBV5-1; J gene: TRBJ1-1
CDR3 protein: SAPTRLEPYEQY; V gene: TRBV20-1; J gene: TRBJ2-7
CDR3 protein: ASSSDRGREQY; V gene: TRBV7-2; J gene: TRBJ2-7
CDR3 protein: AWNSGQGNTIY; V gene: TRBV30; J gene: TRBJ1-3
CDR3 protein: ASSRLGQNYEQY; V gene: TRBV7-2; J gene: TRBJ2-7
CDR3 protein: ASSFGQKEQY; V gene: TRBV7-9; J gene: TRBJ2-7
CDR3 protein: ASSYATGSLAF; V gene: TRBV6-5; J gene: TRBJ1-1
CDR3 protein: ASSLALQGTGNTIY; V gene: TRBV5-1; J gene: TRBJ1-3
CDR3 protein: ASSSGTHPDEQY; V gene: TRBV7-9; J gene: TRBJ2-7
CDR3 protein: ASSWGRNIQY; V gene: TRBV12-3/TRBV12-4; J gene: TRBJ2-4
CDR3 protein: ASSGGPSRAQY; V gene: TRBV2; J gene: TRBJ2-5
CDR3 protein: ASTLQGGEETQY; V gene: TRBV12-3/TRBV12-4; J gene: TRBJ2-5
CDR3 protein: ASSYSGPVAKNIQY; V gene: TRBV6-5; J gene: TRBJ2-4
CDR3 protein: ASSTGLIGTASNTEAF; V gene: TRBV5-1; J gene: TRBJ1-1
CDR3 protein: ASSAGQDTGELF; V gene: TRBV28; J gene: TRBJ2-2
CDR3 protein: ASGGTPLGGYT; V gene: TRBV12-3/TRBV12-4; J gene: TRBJ1-2
CDR3 protein: ASSLIPGEDYGYT; V gene: TRBV7-2; J gene: TRBJ1-2
CDR3 protein: ASSTAHEQY; V gene: TRBV7-3; J gene: TRBJ2-7
CDR3 protein: ASRLLGQGWGGYT; V gene: TRBV13; J gene: TRBJ1-2
CDR3 protein: ASSLAGGRNTEAF; V gene: TRBV5-1; J gene: TRBJ1-1
CDR3 protein: ASSKGGTSYEQY; V gene: TRBV19; J gene: TRBJ2-7
CDR3 protein: ASSLAGAGAQY; V gene: TRBV28; J gene: TRBJ2-5
CDR3 protein: ASSLFQAGNQPQH; V gene: TRBV28; J gene: TRBJ1-5
CDR3 protein: SALAAYYEQY; V gene: TRBV20-1; J gene: TRBJ2-7
CDR3 protein: SAETGVPYEQY; V gene: TRBV20-1; J gene: TRBJ2-7
CDR3 protein: ASSELWTTYEQY; V gene: TRBV6-1; J gene: TRBJ2-7
CDR3 protein: ASSLRHRVGEKY; V gene: TRBV12-3/TRBV12-4; J gene: TRBJ2-7
CDR3 protein: ASSLGTGRPSYSYEQY; V gene: TRBV7-8; J gene: TRBJ2-7
CDR3 protein: ASSELGTSGSYNEQF; V gene: TRBV6-4; J gene: TRBJ2-1
CDR3 protein: ASSLNPGNIQY; V gene: TRBV7-2; J gene: TRBJ2-4
CDR3 protein: ASSPPGSETQY; V gene: TRBV18; J gene: TRBJ2-5
CDR3 protein: ASSQVRLVAETQY; V gene: TRBV4-1; J gene: TRBJ2-5
CDR3 protein: ASSYPSPGNTIY; V gene: TRBV12-3/TRBV12-4; J gene: TRBJ1-3
CDR3 protein: ASSIVVGGEAF; V gene: TRBV19; J gene: TRBJ1-1
CDR3 protein: GSSQYRGQTAGYT; V gene: TRBV4-1; J gene: TRBJ1-2
CDR3 protein: ASSLPEGSYDQY; V gene: TRBV7-8; J gene: TRBJ2-7
CDR3 protein: ASSQDPGPQETQY; V gene: TRBV4-1; J gene: TRBJ2-5
CDR3 protein: ASSLAPGINEAF; V gene: TRBV7-2; J gene: TRBJ1-1
CDR3 protein: ASSQVIVPWYDEQY; V gene: TRBV14; J gene: TRBJ2-7
CDR3 protein: ASSLARRGIRYQETQY; V gene: TRBV7-8; J gene: TRBJ2-5
CDR3 protein: ASKEAAYGYT; V gene: TRBV6-1; J gene: TRBJ1-2
CDR3 protein: ASSFETSGRARAGELF; V gene: TRBV7-6; J gene: TRBJ2-2
CDR3 protein: ASSSWTDNQPQH; V gene: TRBV6-2/TRBV6-3; J gene: TRBJ1-5
CDR3 protein: AGRNVLNTGELF; V gene: TRBV12-3/TRBV12-4; J gene: TRBJ2-2
CDR3 protein: SARDYRDLINTEAF; V gene: TRBV20-1; J gene: TRBJ1-1
CDR3 protein: ASRISGSPEQY; V gene: TRBV6-2/TRBV6-3; J gene: TRBJ2-7
CDR3 protein: ASPPPGLQQETQY; V gene: TRBV18; J gene: TRBJ2-5